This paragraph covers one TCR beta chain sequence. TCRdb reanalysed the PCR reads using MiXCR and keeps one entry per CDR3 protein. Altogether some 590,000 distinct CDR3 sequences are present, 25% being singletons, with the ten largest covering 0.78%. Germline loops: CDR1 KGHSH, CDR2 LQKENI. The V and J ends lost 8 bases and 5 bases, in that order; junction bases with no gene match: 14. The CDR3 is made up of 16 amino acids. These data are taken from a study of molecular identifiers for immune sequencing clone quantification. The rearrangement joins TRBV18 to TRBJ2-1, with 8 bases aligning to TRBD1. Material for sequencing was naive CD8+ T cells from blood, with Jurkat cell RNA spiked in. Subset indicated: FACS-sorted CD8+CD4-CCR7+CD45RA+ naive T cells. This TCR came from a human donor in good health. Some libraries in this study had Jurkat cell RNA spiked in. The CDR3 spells CASLEQGAVWNNEQFF. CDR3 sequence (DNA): TGTGCCAGCCTCGAGCAGGGGGCGGTTTGGAACAATGAGCAGTTCTTC.